The T cell receptor (beta chain) under discussion was sequenced for a study of T cell changes during pregnancy in multiple sclerosis (dated by TCRdb to 2018 to 2020). For the study in its entirety: Changes in the T cell repertoire over the course of pregnancy were examined in this study in women with multiple sclerosis.

The CDR3 measures 13 amino acids from cysteine to phenylalanine. CDR3 DNA is the only sequence kept; it has 39 bases, read in frame from the first base. Per the germline V gene, SNHLY is the CDR1 and FYNNEI is the CDR2. V sheds 1 base and J sheds 3 bases, leaving 7 bases between their ends. In regard to this clone: Its antigen target is currently unknown. Base qualities are not provided; no much larger clone lies one nucleotide away.

Library preparation used the immunoSEQ multiplex PCR assay. TCRdb retrieved this table from immuneACCESS and kept in-frame rearrangements only. Not all clones are present; in checked studies, unresolved V genes account for under half, and no reason is known for the remainder. In this sample the table shows 30,000 to 45,000 clones, 80% to 95% of which occur a single time. The ten largest clones add up to 10% to 15% of the sample. This chain joins TRBV2 to TRBJ2-7; the D gene is perhaps TRBD1, from 6 matching bases. The source material was CD8+ T cells from peripheral blood mononuclear cells, sampled in the first trimester of pregnancy. The clonotype was recovered from a female donor with multiple sclerosis, enrolled in a pregnancy study. The CDR3 region has the sequence CASSEGTVYEQYF. Read as DNA, the sequence is TGTGCCAGCAGTGAAGGGACAGTCTACGAGCAGTACTTC.